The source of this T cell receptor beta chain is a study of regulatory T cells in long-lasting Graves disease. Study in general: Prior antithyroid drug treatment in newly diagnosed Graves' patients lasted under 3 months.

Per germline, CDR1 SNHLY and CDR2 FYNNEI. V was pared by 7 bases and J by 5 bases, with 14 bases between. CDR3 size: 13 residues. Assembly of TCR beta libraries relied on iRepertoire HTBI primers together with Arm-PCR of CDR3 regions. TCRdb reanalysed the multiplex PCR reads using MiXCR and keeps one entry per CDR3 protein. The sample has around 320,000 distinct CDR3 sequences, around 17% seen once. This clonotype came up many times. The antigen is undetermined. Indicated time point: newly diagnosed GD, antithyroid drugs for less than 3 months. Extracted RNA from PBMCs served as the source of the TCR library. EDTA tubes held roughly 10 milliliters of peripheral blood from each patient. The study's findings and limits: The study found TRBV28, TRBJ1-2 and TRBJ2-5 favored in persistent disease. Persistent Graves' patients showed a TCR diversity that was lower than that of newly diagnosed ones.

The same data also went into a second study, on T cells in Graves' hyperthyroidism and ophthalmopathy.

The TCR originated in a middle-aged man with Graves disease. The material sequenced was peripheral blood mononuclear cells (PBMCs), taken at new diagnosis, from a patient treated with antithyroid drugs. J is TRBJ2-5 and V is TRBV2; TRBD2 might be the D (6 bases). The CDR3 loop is CASNPAGMETQYF. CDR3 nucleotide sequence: TGTGCCAGCAACCCTGCGGGAATGGAGACCCAGTACTTC.